Below, one T cell receptor beta chain is given with its context. No antigen is known for it. This entry belongs to a study of Tregs in tolerant kidney transplant recipients. General study results and limits: Few patients were studied, so findings need validation in larger groups. The most relevant donor-specific Treg TCRbeta repertoire apparently came from expansion with activated donor B cells.

Looked up from germline, CDR1 is LNHDA and CDR2 is SQIVND (reference sequence). After removal of 2 bases from V and 2 bases from J, the junction contained 2 bases not matched to a gene. CDR3 length equals 15 residues. Unstimulated regulatory T cells (CD4+CD25+CD127-), CD4+CD25- non-regulatory cells, CD4 and CD8 cells were FACS-sorted from thawed PBMCs. Clones were sequenced by immunoSEQ multiplex PCR, and TCRdb holds only the in-frame ones, with some missing. This table holds over 55,000 clones, around 83% found once. Sequenced sample: CD4+ T cells from blood. This TCR was sampled from a human donor in good health. The V gene is TRBV19, the J gene TRBJ2-7, with TRBD2 matching 11 bases. CDR3 DNA sequence: TGTGCCAGTAGTATACGACTAGCGGGAACCTACGAGCAGTACTTC. Encoded protein: CASSIRLAGTYEQYF.